The 27 T cell receptor beta chains in this list originate from one sample, sequenced in a study of blood T cell repertoires in COVID-19. Measured with immunoSEQ multiplex PCR; TCRdb has only the in-frame clones, and not every one. This repertoire shows approximately 32,000 clones, around nine tenths found once; its top ten account for 4.9%. What was sequenced was peripheral blood. These receptors were collected from a woman aged 70-85 years with active COVID-19.

The chain links TRBV28 to TRBJ1-1; weak D call: TRBD1 (5 bases). V dropped 7 bases and J dropped 3 bases, with 15 bases sitting between them. CDR1 is MDHEN, CDR2 SYDVKM, per germline. This CDR3 contains 14 residues. The CDR3 nucleotides read TGTGCCAGCAATCCCCAGGGTGGTTACACTGAAGCTTTCTTT. It encodes CASNPQGGYTEAFF.

A single count supports this clone. The rearrangement uses TRBV28 and TRBJ1-2, with D maybe TRBD1 (6 bases). CDR3 length: 16 amino acids. V shed 3 bases and J shed 0 bases, with 14 bases lying between them. Germline lookup yields CDR1 MDHEN and CDR2 SYDVKM. CDR3 in amino acids: CASSFLGALANYGYTF. The DNA of the CDR3 is TGTGCCAGCAGTTTTCTGGGGGCTTTAGCTAACTATGGCTACACCTTC.

The rearrangement joins TRBV3-1 (or the pseudogene TRBV3-2) to TRBJ2-5; the D gene is possibly TRBD2 (6 bases). This CDR3 is 19 amino acids long. V was trimmed by 3 bases and J by 5 bases, leaving 28 bases between them. Germline V lookup: CDR1 LGHDT, CDR2 YNNKEL (reference sequence). The CDR3 here is CASSHPTQASAAGYETQYF. The CDR3 DNA follows: TGTGCCAGCAGCCACCCCACCCAGGCTAGCGCCGCGGGGTATGAGACCCAGTACTTC.

The V gene is TRBV6-5, the J gene TRBJ1-3; TRBD1 aligns across 7 bases. The CDR3 runs 15 residues. The V segment lost 6 bases and the J segment 0 bases; nucleotides outside the gene matches: 5. The germline V gene encodes CDR1 MNHEY and CDR2 SVGAGI. The CDR3 region is CASSPGQLSGNTIYF. CDR3 nucleotides: TGTGCCAGCAGCCCGGGACAGCTCTCTGGAAACACCATATATTTT.

The V gene is TRBV7-2, the J gene TRBJ1-6, with a possible D match to TRBD1 (6 bases). CDR1 is SGHTA and CDR2 is FQGNSA in the germline V gene. This CDR3 contains 15 residues. V shed 1 base and J shed 7 bases, with 11 bases lying between them. DNA of the CDR3: TGTGCCAGCAGCTTAGACCAGGGGCCAAATTCACCCCTCCACTTT. Its protein product is CASSLDQGPNSPLHF.

The V and J genes are TRBV2 and TRBJ2-3; the match to TRBD2 covers 9 bases. V was clipped by 4 bases and J by 4 bases; unmatched bases: 9. Germline CDR1 reads SNHLY; CDR2 reads FYNNEI. This CDR3 is 16 amino acids long. CDR3 sequence reads: CASSVNRGGGADTQYF. The CDR3, as DNA: TGTGCCAGCAGTGTTAATCGTGGCGGGGGGGCAGATACGCAGTATTTT.

This clone appeared a few times. The chain recombines TRBV12-2 with TRBJ1-1. TRBV12-2 corresponds to a pseudogene. CDR3 length: 11 amino acids. This chain's CDR3 is CASRLTAEAFF. For the CDR3, the DNA is TGTGCAAGTCGCTTAACTGCTGAAGCTTTCTTT.

V and J are TRBV28 and TRBJ2-1; the match to TRBD2 covers 8 bases. This CDR3 has 16 amino acids. Unmatched junction bases numbered 10, after V lost 3 bases and J lost 6 bases. The germline gives CDR1 MDHEN, CDR2 SYDVKM. CDR3 residues: CASSFESFSGGNEQFF. In nucleotides, the CDR3 is TGTGCCAGCAGTTTCGAATCCTTCAGCGGGGGCAATGAGCAGTTCTTC.

The chain has TRBV19 and TRBJ2-1; D not resolved. The germline V and J ends were trimmed by 7 bases and 0 bases, with 10 bases remaining between them. CDR3 length equals 14 residues. CDR1 LNHDA and CDR2 SQIVND come from the germline V gene (reference sequence). CDR3 nucleotides: TGTGCCAGTACCTCCCCACTCTCCTACAATGAGCAGTTCTTC. Protein: CASTSPLSYNEQFF. Using reference TRBV19 and TRBJ2-1 for the parts outside the CDR3, the full variable domain is DGGITQSPKYLFRKEGQNVTLSCEQNLNHDAMYWYRQDPGQGLRLIYYSQIVNDFQKGDIAEGYSVSREKKESFPLTVTSAQKNPTAFYLCASTSPLSYNEQFFGPGTRLTVL.

This clone came up once. The gene calls are TRBV5-8 and TRBJ2-4, with 8 bases fitting TRBD1. The CDR3 has 14 residues. J gave up 7 bases and V 2 bases, and 5 bases lay outside the gene matches. CDR1 is SGHTS and CDR2 is YDEGEE in the germline V gene. CDR3 sequence: CASSFRGPVNIQYF. The DNA for the CDR3 is TGTGCCAGCAGCTTCAGGGGGCCGGTTAACATTCAGTACTTC.

This clone was counted a single time. This chain connects TRBV28 to TRBJ1-6, with D perhaps matching TRBD1 (5 bases). CDR3 length equals 16 residues. From germline, CDR1 is MDHEN and CDR2 SYDVKM. V gave up 6 bases and J gave up 0 bases, with 12 bases separating them. The CDR3 loop is CASSQDSLSYNSPLHF. The CDR3 nucleotides are TGTGCCAGCAGCCAAGACAGTCTCTCCTATAATTCACCCCTCCACTTT.

The rearrangement uses TRBV5-5 and TRBJ2-3, with D possibly matching TRBD2 (5 bases). CDR1 is SGHKS, CDR2 YYEKEE, per germline (reference sequence). The germline V and J ends were trimmed by 4 bases and 2 bases, with 17 bases remaining between them. This CDR3 has 16 amino acids. In DNA form, the CDR3 reads TGTGCCAGCAGCGCGGCTCGGGGAAGGGTCACAGATACGCAGTATTTT. Its translation is CASSAARGRVTDTQYF.

J is TRBJ1-1 and V is TRBV7-8, with D perhaps TRBD1 (6 bases). The germline V gene encodes CDR1 SGHVS and CDR2 FQNEAQ. The V gene lost 0 bases and the J gene lost 6 bases, with 17 bases spanning the gap. This CDR3 has 16 amino acids. The CDR3 region has the DNA TGTGCCAGCAGCTTAGCAACAGGGAAGGCGGGAGCTGAAGCTTTCTTT. This gives the protein CASSLATGKAGAEAFF.

The chain is built from TRBV7-2 and TRBJ2-7, with D perhaps TRBD2 (7 bases). V lost 6 bases and J 2 bases, leaving 14 bases between the germline ends. The CDR3 is 14 amino acids. CDR1 is SGHTA and CDR2 is FQGNSA in the germline V gene. The CDR3 loop is CASRRGGSAYEQYF. For the CDR3, the DNA is TGTGCCAGCAGAAGGGGGGGGTCGGCCTACGAGCAGTACTTC.

The chain joins TRBV6-5 to TRBJ1-4; D is unclear. In germline, CDR1 is MNHEY, CDR2 SVGAGI. The CDR3 has 14 amino acids. Trimming left V 7 bases short and J 3 bases short, with 12 bases between. The CDR3 is CASTQTKANEKLFF. CDR3 in DNA: TGTGCCAGCACCCAGACAAAGGCTAATGAAAAACTGTTTTTT.

The V call is TRBV11-2, the J call TRBJ2-7; TRBD2 is a possible D gene (6 bases). CDR1 SGHAT and CDR2 FQNNGV come from the germline V gene. The CDR3 spans 16 residues. The V end lost 4 bases, the J end lost 4 bases, and 20 bases lay between the germline ends. The CDR3: CASSSLGAGLGYEQYF. The CDR3 DNA is TGTGCCAGCAGCTCATTAGGGGCGGGGTTGGGGTACGAGCAGTACTTC.

The CDR3 DNA reads TGTGCCAGCAGTGCCTCTTATACTGGAAACACCATATATTTT. It specifies CASSASYTGNTIYF. This chain links TRBV2 with TRBJ1-3, with unresolved D. Trimming removed 4 bases at V and 2 bases at J, with 9 bases between. The germline CDR1 and CDR2 sequences are SNHLY and FYNNEI. The CDR3 sequence is 14 residues long.

V usage is TRBV5-1 and J usage is TRBJ2-5; possibly TRBD2 for D (5 bases). This CDR3 is built from 14 residues. V lost 4 bases, J lost 1 base, and 11 bases lay in between. Germline V gives CDR1 SGHRS, CDR2 YFSETQ. The CDR3 region is CASSEGLGQETQYF. As DNA, the CDR3 is TGCGCCAGCAGCGAAGGACTCGGCCAAGAGACCCAGTACTTC.

In this sample, this clone turned up a few times. CDR3 DNA sequence: TGTGCCAGCAGCCCATACTTGTACCGCATCGCAACTAATGAAAAACTGTTTTTT. Protein product: CASSPYLYRIATNEKLFF. This chain links TRBV3-1 (or the pseudogene TRBV3-2) with TRBJ1-4; D gene ambiguous. V lost 4 bases, J lost 0 bases, and 18 bases lay in between. The CDR3 has 18 amino acids. Germline V gene data show CDR1 as LGHDT and CDR2 as YNNKEL (reference sequence).

This clone was recorded only once. The chain combines TRBV2 with TRBJ1-1; 9 nucleotides line up with TRBD1. V gave up 8 bases and J gave up 7 bases; unmatched junction bases: 11. This CDR3 has 14 residues. Looked up from germline, CDR1 is SNHLY and CDR2 is FYNNEI. CDR3 nucleotides: TGTGCCAGCTCCGATTCTAGACAGGGGGGTGAAGCTTTCTTT. Protein product: CASSDSRQGGEAFF.

The chain recombines TRBV4-3 with TRBJ2-1; 10 bases match TRBD1. Germline CDR1 is LGHNA and CDR2 is YSLEER. V was clipped by 4 bases and J by 10 bases; unmatched bases: 4. This CDR3 spans 13 amino acids. CDR3 amino acids: CASSRDRGREQFF. DNA for the CDR3: TGCGCCAGCAGCCGGGACAGGGGTCGGGAGCAGTTCTTC.

The chain uses TRBV29-1 and TRBJ2-5; D remains ambiguous. V lost 3 bases and J lost 2, with 7 bases in between. Germline V lookup: CDR1 SQVTM, CDR2 ANQGSEA. The CDR3 has 12 residues. The CDR3 here is CSVDPPQETQYF. DNA for the CDR3: TGCAGCGTTGATCCCCCTCAAGAGACCCAGTACTTC.

The genes are TRBV5-1 and TRBJ2-3; D tentatively fits TRBD1 or TRBD2 (10 bases each). The V end was cut by 3 bases, the J end by 1 base, with 21 bases between. Germline-derived CDR1 and CDR2 are SGHRS and YFSETQ. The CDR3 runs 18 residues. The CDR3, as DNA: TGCGCCAGCAGCTCCGGACAGGGGGGGACTAGCGGCACAGATACGCAGTATTTT. Translation: CASSSGQGGTSGTDTQYF. The whole variable domain, filled in from reference TRBV5-1 and TRBJ2-3, reads KAGVTQTPRYLIKTRGQQVTLSCSPISGHRSVSWYQQTPGQGLQFLFEYFSETQRNKGNFPGRFSGRQFSNSRSEMNVSTLELGDSALYLCASSSGQGGTSGTDTQYFGPGTRLTVL.

This rearrangement joins TRBV7-2 to TRBJ1-2; D not certain. CDR3 length equals 14 residues. V dropped 6 bases and J dropped 0 bases, with 11 bases sitting between them. Germline CDR1 reads SGHTA; CDR2 reads FQGNSA. The CDR3 region has the DNA TGTGCCAGCAGAGAATACCTAGCTAACTATGGCTACACCTTC. This gives the protein CASREYLANYGYTF.

The V call is TRBV20-1, the J call TRBJ2-1; D is perhaps TRBD2 (5 bases). This CDR3 is 11 amino acids long. V gave up 1 base and J gave up 9 bases, with 7 bases separating them. Looked up from germline, CDR1 is DFQATT and CDR2 is SNEGSKA (reference sequence). DNA for the CDR3: TGCAGTGCTAGAGTCGGAGGTGAGCAGTTCTTC. It specifies CSARVGGEQFF.

The chain joins TRBV9 to TRBJ2-3, with TRBD2 matching over 8 bases. This CDR3 is 16 amino acids long. V was pared by 4 bases and J by 4 bases, with 11 bases of the junction left unmatched. Germline lookup yields CDR1 SGDLS and CDR2 YYNGEE. CDR3 in amino acids: CASSSTSGGGADTQYF. CDR3 nucleotides: TGTGCCAGCAGCTCCACCTCCGGGGGGGGCGCAGATACGCAGTATTTT. Together with reference TRBV9 and TRBJ2-3, the CDR3 gives the full variable domain: DSGVTQTPKHLITATGQRVTLRCSPRSGDLSVYWYQQSLDQGLQFLIQYYNGEERAKGNILERFSAQQFPDLHSELNLSSLELGDSALYFCASSSTSGGGADTQYFGPGTRLTVL.

V is TRBV5-1 and J is TRBJ2-2; 8 nucleotides agree with TRBD2. The trim removed 2 bases at V and 2 bases at J, leaving 2 bases unmatched. The CDR3 runs 15 residues. The V gene's germline CDR1 is SGHRS and CDR2 YFSETQ. This CDR3 reads CASSFSGDNTGELFF. CDR3 DNA: TGCGCCAGCAGCTTTAGCGGGGACAACACCGGGGAGCTGTTTTTT.